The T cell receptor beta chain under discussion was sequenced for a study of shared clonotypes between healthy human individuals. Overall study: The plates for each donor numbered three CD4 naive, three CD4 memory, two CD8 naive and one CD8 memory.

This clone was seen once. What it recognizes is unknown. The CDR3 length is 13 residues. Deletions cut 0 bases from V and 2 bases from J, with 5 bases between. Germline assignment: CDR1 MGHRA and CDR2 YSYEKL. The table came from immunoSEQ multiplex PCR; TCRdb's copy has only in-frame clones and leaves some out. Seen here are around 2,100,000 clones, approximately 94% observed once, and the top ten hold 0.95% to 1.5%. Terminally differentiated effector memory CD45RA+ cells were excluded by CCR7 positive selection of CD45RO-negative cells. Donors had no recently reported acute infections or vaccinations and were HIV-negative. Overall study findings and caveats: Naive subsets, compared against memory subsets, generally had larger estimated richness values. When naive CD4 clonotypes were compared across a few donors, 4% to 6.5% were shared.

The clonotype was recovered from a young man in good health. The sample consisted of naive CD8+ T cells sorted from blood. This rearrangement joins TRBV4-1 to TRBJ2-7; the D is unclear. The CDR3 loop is CASSQESPYEQYF. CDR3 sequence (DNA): TGCGCCAGCAGCCAAGAATCACCCTACGAGCAGTACTTC.